This T cell receptor (beta chain) was found in a study of blood T cell repertoires in COVID-19. Study overall: The samples span acute and convalescent COVID-19 from the United States, Italy and Spain.

Original processing methods: Reference gene primer amplification in the assay estimated nucleated cell counts. Clones were read by immunoSEQ multiplex PCR, and TCRdb kept only the in-frame ones, dropping some. The V and J calls and clone size come from that table; D and trimming were worked out from the DNA. The sample comprises around 41,000 clones, 88% of which are singletons, and about 4.8% rests with the top ten. Trimming pared 0 bases from V and 4 bases from J, leaving 7 bases between. Germline values: CDR1 SGDLS, CDR2 YYNGEE. The CDR3 spans 13 residues. This receptor was taken from a human donor in a cohort sampled during active COVID-19. The material sequenced was peripheral blood. This chain links TRBV9 with TRBJ1-1; D is uncertain. The CDR3 loop reads CASSVGLSTEAFF. DNA for the CDR3: TGTGCCAGCAGCGTAGGTCTGAGCACTGAAGCTTTCTTT.